The subject of this entry is one T cell receptor (beta chain). The antigen remains undetermined. The data were obtained in a study of ipilimumab plus nivolumab after autologous stem cell transplantation. Study context: Patients received a median of roughly 5 ipilimumab and about 8 nivolumab doses.

Study conclusions and caveats: TCR repertoire, Treg phenotype and gut microbiota reportedly support more study of this approach.

Assay used: immunoSEQ multiplex PCR; TCRdb lists only in-frame clones, some missing. This table holds 77,000 or so clones, 83% found once. Patients got ipilimumab 1 mg/kg beginning 14 to 28 days post-transplant. The source material was PBMCs, sampled in a trial of ipilimumab plus nivolumab as post-transplant consolidation. This clonotype was obtained from a male donor with diffuse large B-cell lymphoma.

In DNA, the CDR3 is TGTGCCAGCAGCCCCGGACGGGGGTCAGGAAACACCATATATTTT. This encodes CASSPGRGSGNTIYF. The gene calls are TRBV7-2 and TRBJ1-3, with D perhaps matching TRBD1 (5 bases). Germline V gene data show CDR1 as SGHTA and CDR2 as FQGNSA. The germline V and J ends were trimmed by 5 bases and 4 bases, with 15 bases remaining between them. The CDR3 is made up of 15 amino acids.